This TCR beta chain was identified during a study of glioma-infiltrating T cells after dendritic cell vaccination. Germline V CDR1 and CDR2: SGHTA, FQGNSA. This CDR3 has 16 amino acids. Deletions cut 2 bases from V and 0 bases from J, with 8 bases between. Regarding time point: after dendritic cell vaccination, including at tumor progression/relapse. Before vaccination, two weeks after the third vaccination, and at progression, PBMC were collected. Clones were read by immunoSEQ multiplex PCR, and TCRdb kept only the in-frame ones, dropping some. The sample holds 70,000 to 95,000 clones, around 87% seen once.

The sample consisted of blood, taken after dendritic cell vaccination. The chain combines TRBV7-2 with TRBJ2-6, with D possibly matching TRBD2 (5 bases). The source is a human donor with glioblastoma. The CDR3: CASSLTGNSGANVLTF. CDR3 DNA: TGTGCCAGCAGCTTAACGGGGAACTCTGGGGCCAACGTCCTGACTTTC.